This T cell receptor beta chain appears in the sequencing data of a study of cytomegalovirus exposure and HLA in healthy donors. Study-wide background: A preliminary data release comprised 80 million to 95 million unique TCRs obtained from HLA-typed donors.

The donors comprised healthy bone marrow donors. General observations from the study: Immune exposure data for these donors was limited to CMV serostatus.

Germline V lookup: CDR1 MRHNA, CDR2 SNTAGT. J was trimmed by 4 bases and V by 2 bases; bases with no gene match: 3. The CDR3 totals 15 residues. This clone was found many times. Its antigen is still unknown. The PCR used 60 Vbeta and 13 Jbeta primers. Measured with immunoSEQ multiplex PCR; TCRdb has only the in-frame clones, and not every one. The sample consists of fewer than 120,000 clones, approximately 80% of them appearing once. The chain carries TRBV6-4 and TRBJ2-2; 8 bases are a match to TRBD2. Sample: PBMCs. This receptor was obtained from a man younger than 45 in good health and CMV-seropositive. The CDR3 reads CASSDTAGGTGELFF. The CDR3 region has the DNA TGTGCCAGCAGTGACACGGCGGGGGGCACCGGGGAGCTGTTTTTT.